Listed here are 27 T cell receptor beta chains from one sample, sequenced in a study of glioma-infiltrating T cells (dated by TCRdb to about 2016). Sequencing was performed on an Illumina MiSeq. TCR alpha and beta CDR3 regions were amplified with the iRepertoire nested amplicon-rescue multiplex PCR (arm-PCR) platform from RNA. Using fastp at Q25 and MiXCR, TCRdb reprocessed the public reads and kept productive beta chains. Each record represents a unique CDR3 protein, reported with the most common genes and DNA among its rows. The sample has more than 95,000 distinct CDR3 sequences on record, more than 20% of them singletons. Jointly, the top ten make up approximately 16% of the sample. Material for sequencing was glioma tissue, nonneoplastic brain tissue, or PBMCs (not recorded which). The origin of the receptors is a human donor with low-grade glioma or glioblastoma, undergoing nonglioma brain surgery, or in good health (not recorded which).

The genes are TRBV3-1 and TRBJ2-7; D is possibly TRBD1 (6 bases). CDR1 and CDR2 from the germline V gene are LGHDT and YNNKEL (reference sequence). This CDR3 is 13 amino acids long. Trimming shortened V by 0 bases and J by 7 bases, and 10 bases separated the two germline ends. CDR3 sequence (DNA): TGTGCCAGCAGCCAAGACAGGGGACGAGAGCAGTACTTC. Protein sequence: CASSQDRGREQYF.

This clonotype is medium-sized (0.01 to 0.1%). The CDR3 reads CASSHGTGGRNEQFF. DNA for the CDR3: TGTGCCAGCAGTCACGGGACAGGGGGTCGGAATGAGCAGTTCTTC. The gene calls are TRBV6-1 and TRBJ2-1, with TRBD1 matching over 11 bases. V lost 5 bases and J lost 7; bases outside the gene matches: 7. Germline loops: CDR1 MNHNS, CDR2 SASEGT. The CDR3 covers 15 residues.

This clonotype was seen repeatedly, ten times or more. Here the CDR3 DNA reads TGTGCCAGCATCATCTCCGGGGGTCTCGAGCAGTACTTC. This sequence encodes CASIISGGLEQYF. The chain combines TRBV27 with TRBJ2-7, with D possibly TRBD2 on 6 matching bases. Germline assignment: CDR1 MNHEY and CDR2 SMNVEV (reference sequence). The CDR3 extends over 13 amino acids. The V end lost 7 bases, the J end lost 6 bases, and 16 bases lay between the germline ends.

This clonotype was detected ten times or more. The rearrangement links TRBV18 to TRBJ2-5; D is ambiguous. Germline lookup yields CDR1 KGHSH and CDR2 LQKENI. V lost 1 base, J lost 5 bases, and 8 bases lay in between. CDR3 size: 13 residues. The CDR3 sequence: CASSPLVEETQYF. Here the CDR3 DNA reads TGTGCCAGCTCACCACTAGTGGAGGAGACCCAGTACTTC.

This rearrangement joins TRBV29-1 to TRBJ2-5, with TRBD2 matching 10 bases. The V gene end was trimmed by 4 bases and the J gene end by 4 bases; junction bases not matched to a gene: 3. Germline CDR1 and CDR2: SQVTM and ANQGSEA. CDR3 length: 13 residues. The CDR3 nucleotides read TGCAGCGTTGTGTTAGCGGGAGGAGAGACCCAGTACTTC. Protein product: CSVVLAGGETQYF.

The chain couples TRBV29-1 to TRBJ2-1; 7 bases map to TRBD2. V was pared by 5 bases and J by 8 bases, with 12 bases of the junction left unmatched. Germline loops: CDR1 SQVTM, CDR2 ANQGSEA. This CDR3 region has 14 residues. This CDR3 reads CSVSPGRESHEQFF. The CDR3 nucleotides are TGCAGCGTTAGTCCGGGGCGGGAGAGTCATGAGCAGTTCTTC.

This clonotype was detected ten times or more. The V and J genes are TRBV7-2 and TRBJ1-2; D ambiguous. The CDR3 consists of 13 residues. V lost 4 bases, J lost 13 bases, and 19 bases lay in between. The V gene's germline CDR1 is SGHTA and CDR2 FQGNSA. The CDR3 bases are TGTGCCAGCAGCTCCCTGAATCAGGTTCTAACCACCTTC. The encoded protein is CASSSLNQVLTTF.

With respect to this clonotype: A read error is possible here, since a much larger clone lies one base away. The V and J genes are TRBV19 and TRBJ2-5; tentatively, D is TRBD1 or TRBD2 (5 bases each). CDR3 length equals 18 residues. V lost 6 bases, J lost 6 bases, and 29 bases lay in between. Germline CDR1 and CDR2: LNHDA and SQIVND (reference sequence). CDR3 in amino acids: CASSPRGSPVGARKTQYF. DNA for the CDR3: TGTGCCAGTAGCCCTCGGGGCTCCCCAGTAGGGGCCCGTAAGACCCAGTACTTC. Filled out from reference TRBV19 and TRBJ2-5, the complete variable domain reads DGGITQSPKYLFRKEGQNVTLSCEQNLNHDAMYWYRQDPGQGLRLIYYSQIVNDFQKGDIAEGYSVSREKKESFPLTVTSAQKNPTAFYLCASSPRGSPVGARKTQYFGPGTRLLVL.

This clonotype came up a few times. The chain uses TRBV5-1 and TRBJ2-5; D is possibly TRBD2 (5 bases). The V gene's germline CDR1 is SGHRS and CDR2 YFSETQ. The V and J ends lost 0 bases and 5 bases respectively, with 11 bases between them. The CDR3 length is 14 residues. CDR3 in amino acids: CASSLVPGVETQYF. CDR3 DNA sequence: TGCGCCAGCAGCTTGGTACCCGGGGTCGAGACCCAGTACTTC.

The chain's CDR3 is CASSPLTGAGYEQYF. DNA of the CDR3: TGTGCCAGCTCACCACTCACGGGAGCCGGTTACGAGCAGTACTTC. V usage is TRBV18 and J usage is TRBJ2-7; perhaps TRBD2 as D (6 bases). Per germline, CDR1 KGHSH and CDR2 LQKENI. The CDR3 covers 15 residues. V was shortened by 1 base and J by 4 bases, with 14 bases between the two germline ends. Full variable domain (outside the CDR3, taken from reference TRBV18 and TRBJ2-7): NAGVMQNPRHLVRRRGQEARLRCSPMKGHSHVYWYRQLPEEGLKFMVYLQKENIIDESGMPKERFSAEFPKEGPSILRIQQVVRGDSAAYFCASSPLTGAGYEQYFGPGTRLTVT.

CDR3 coding DNA: TGTGCCAGCAGTTTAAGGGGCCTGAACGAGCAGTACTTC. Protein: CASSLRGLNEQYF. V and J are TRBV11-1 and TRBJ2-7; maybe TRBD1 (5 bases). V was cut by 6 bases and J by 5 bases, with 14 bases left in between. Germline V gene sequence: CDR1 SGHAT, CDR2 FQDESV (reference sequence). The CDR3 is made up of 13 amino acids.

The V gene is TRBV20-1, the J gene TRBJ1-2, with D possibly being TRBD1 (5 bases). Germline V lookup: CDR1 DFQATT, CDR2 SNEGSKA (reference sequence). The CDR3 covers 17 residues. V was clipped by 5 bases and J by 4 bases, with 26 bases between them. The CDR3 spells CSAGGFPTEIGGYGYTF. CDR3 bases: TGCAGTGCTGGAGGTTTCCCGACAGAAATAGGTGGCTATGGCTACACCTTC.

The CDR3 nucleotides read TGTGCCAGCAGCTTAGGGACTATGCCTTACAATGAGCAGTTCTTC. This sequence encodes CASSLGTMPYNEQFF. This sequence joins TRBV7-9 and TRBJ2-1; D perhaps matches TRBD2 (6 bases). V gave up 1 base and J gave up 4 bases, with 11 bases separating them. Germline V CDR1 and CDR2: SEHNR, FQNEAQ (reference sequence). This CDR3 is built from 15 residues.

In this sample, this clonotype turned up many times. The junction departs from the called germline gene at one end, perhaps through a read error. The rearrangement links TRBV7-7 to TRBJ2-5; D may be TRBD2 (6 bases). CDR1 and CDR2 from the germline V gene are SSHAT and FNYEAQ (reference sequence). The CDR3 contains 14 residues. This CDR3 is CASSLVPGLETQYF. DNA of the CDR3: TGTGCTAGCAGCTTAGTTCCGGGACTAGAGACCCAGTACTTC.

In regard to this clonotype: A junction boundary mismatches the germline segment, possibly from a read error. This rearrangement joins TRBV5-7 to TRBJ2-7; D unclear. TRBV5-7 is an ORF; its function is uncertain. The CDR3 consists of 12 residues. Written as DNA, the CDR3 is TGTGCCAACAGCTTGATGACCTACGAGCAGTACTTC. Its translation: CANSLMTYEQYF.

V is TRBV24-1 and J is TRBJ2-1; 12 bases are shared with TRBD1. Germline CDR1 is KGHDR and CDR2 is SFDVKD. This CDR3 is 14 amino acids long. Losses at the gene ends were 4 bases for V and 9 bases for J; bases not matched to a gene: 3. CDR3 nucleotide sequence: TGTGCCACCAGTGACCCGGGACAGGGGGCTGAGCAGTTCTTC. Protein: CATSDPGQGAEQFF.

A note on this clonotype: A read error is possible here, since a much larger clone lies one base away. The chain links TRBV28 to TRBJ2-7; D is unclear. The CDR3 has 11 amino acids. Germline lookup yields CDR1 MDHEN and CDR2 SYDVKM. V was cut by 6 bases and J by 3 bases, with 6 bases left in between. In DNA form, the CDR3 reads TGTGCCAGCAGCCGTCACTACGAGCAGTACTTC. This sequence encodes CASSRHYEQYF.

On this clonotype: This may arise from a read error, as a much more abundant clone is one base away. The genes are TRBV12-3 or TRBV12-4 and TRBJ2-7, with 14 bases identical to TRBD2. The CDR3 is 14 amino acids. V lost 7 bases, J lost 6 bases, and 5 bases stayed unmatched. CDR3 sequence (DNA): TGTGCCAGCATAAGGGGACTAGCGGGAGTCGAGCAGTACTTC. Protein product: CASIRGLAGVEQYF.

The sample holds a few counts of this clonotype. The gene calls are TRBV19 and TRBJ2-7; 9 bases fit TRBD1. Germline CDR1 reads LNHDA; CDR2 reads SQIVND (reference sequence). The CDR3 runs to 15 residues. The V and J ends lost 6 bases and 0 bases, in that order; junction bases with no gene match: 6. The CDR3 loop reads CASSLGTGSSYEQYF. The CDR3 DNA is TGTGCCAGTAGCCTGGGGACAGGGAGCTCCTACGAGCAGTACTTC. The full variable domain, its missing parts supplied by reference TRBV19 and TRBJ2-7, is DGGITQSPKYLFRKEGQNVTLSCEQNLNHDAMYWYRQDPGQGLRLIYYSQIVNDFQKGDIAEGYSVSREKKESFPLTVTSAQKNPTAFYLCASSLGTGSSYEQYFGPGTRLTVT.

This clonotype was detected ten times or more. This chain joins TRBV24-1 and TRBJ1-2; no definite D call. The length of the CDR3 is 11 residues. Trimming pared 8 bases from V and 4 bases from J, leaving 7 bases between. Germline CDR1 is KGHDR and CDR2 is SFDVKD. This CDR3 reads CATNFPYGYTF. CDR3 sequence (DNA): TGTGCCACCAACTTCCCCTATGGCTACACCTTC.

This clonotype was counted between two and nine times. A much larger clone differs from this one at a single base, so this may be a read error. The chain combines TRBV6-2 or TRBV6-3 with TRBJ2-1; the D gene is possibly TRBD2 (7 bases). Between the trimmed V and J ends, which lost 4 bases and 7 bases, there was a span of 17 bases. This CDR3 contains 15 residues. CDR1 is MNHEY, CDR2 SVGEGT, per germline. CDR3 bases: TGTGCCAGCAGTTGCGTAGAAGGGGGGGTGAATGAGCAGTTCTTC. It specifies CASSCVEGGVNEQFF.

Note on this clonotype: A read error is possible here, since a much larger clone lies one base away. The J gene is TRBJ2-1, the V gene TRBV29-1; D is perhaps TRBD2 (5 bases). The CDR3 consists of 14 residues. Germline V gene data show CDR1 as SQVTM and CDR2 as ANQGSEA. Trimming pared 4 bases from V and 7 bases from J, leaving 17 bases between. CDR3 amino acids: CSVVNFEGRNEQFF. CDR3 bases: TGCAGCGTTGTGAATTTTGAGGGCCGAAATGAGCAGTTCTTC.

In its sample, this clonotype was seen many times. The chain links TRBV3-1 to TRBJ1-1; D remains ambiguous. V was trimmed by 1 base and J by 4 bases, leaving 13 bases between them. The CDR3 totals 15 residues. Germline V gene lookup returns CDR1 LGHDT and CDR2 YNNKEL (reference sequence). The CDR3 here is CASSQGEGRSTEAFF. As DNA, the CDR3 is TGTGCCAGCAGCCAAGGGGAGGGTAGGAGCACTGAAGCTTTCTTT.

The chain employs TRBV29-1 and TRBJ2-7; D is uncertain. With 1 base removed from V and 2 bases from J, the gap between germline ends came to 6 bases. Germline V CDR1 and CDR2: SQVTM, ANQGSEA. This CDR3 has 12 amino acids. As DNA, the CDR3 is TGCAGCGTTGAAGGGATGACCTACGAGCAGTACTTC. It yields the protein CSVEGMTYEQYF.

This clonotype came up many times. This chain joins TRBV12-3 or TRBV12-4 and TRBJ2-3; D is uncertain. V lost 7 bases, J lost 2 bases, and 13 bases lay in between. This CDR3 spans 14 amino acids. DNA of the CDR3: TGTGCCAGCACCCCGGCGGCGGCCACAGATACGCAGTATTTT. Amino acids: CASTPAAATDTQYF.

This clonotype was observed a few times. The V call is TRBV19, the J call TRBJ2-3; TRBD2 matches at 13 bases. Trimming took 9 bases from V and 2 from J; bases not matched to a gene: 14. The CDR3 totals 18 residues. Germline V gene sequence: CDR1 LNHDA, CDR2 SQIVND (reference sequence). The DNA for the CDR3 is TGTGCCAGCTCGGGACTAGCGGGACAGTCTGAATTCACAGATACGCAGTATTTT. It codes for CASSGLAGQSEFTDTQYF.

This clonotype was seen just once. Being one base from a much bigger clone, this may be a read error. The chain couples TRBV10-3 to TRBJ2-7; TRBD1 aligns across 11 bases. V was clipped by 4 bases and J by 0 bases; unmatched bases: 5. From germline, CDR1 is ENHRY and CDR2 SYGVKD. The CDR3 has 16 residues. The CDR3 DNA follows: TGTGCCATCAGTGGGGAGGGGACAGGGGGCTCCTACGAGCAGTACTTC. Amino acids: CAISGEGTGGSYEQYF.